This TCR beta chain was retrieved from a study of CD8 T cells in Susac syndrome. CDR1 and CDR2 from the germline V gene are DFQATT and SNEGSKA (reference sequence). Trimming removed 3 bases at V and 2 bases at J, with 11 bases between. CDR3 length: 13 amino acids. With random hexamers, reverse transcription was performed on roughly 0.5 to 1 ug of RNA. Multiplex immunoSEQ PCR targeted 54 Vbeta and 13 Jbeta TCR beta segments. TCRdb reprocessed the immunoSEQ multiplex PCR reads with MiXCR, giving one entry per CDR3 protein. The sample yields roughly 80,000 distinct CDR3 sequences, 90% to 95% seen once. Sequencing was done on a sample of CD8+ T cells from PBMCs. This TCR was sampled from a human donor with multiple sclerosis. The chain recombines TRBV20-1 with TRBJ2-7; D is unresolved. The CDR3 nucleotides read TGCAGTGCTAGGGACGATGCGGCCTACGAGCAGTACTTC. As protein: CSARDDAAYEQYF.